This is a list of T cell receptor beta chains from one sample in a study of shared clonotypes between healthy human individuals. Clones were sequenced by immunoSEQ multiplex PCR, and TCRdb holds only the in-frame ones, with some missing. The sample yields some 2,500,000 clones, roughly 93% seen once. Sequenced sample: naive CD4+ T cells from PBMCs. These receptors originate from a man younger than 30 in good health. Some clones in this sample may be carry-over from other donors' samples. CDR3s include the opening cysteine and the closing phenylalanine or tryptophan. The D gene is left open where the match is weak. Not all rows give a size; the values are once, few, many and, for expanded clones, a class.

V: TRBV9; D: TRBD1; J: TRBJ2-2; size: -; CDR3: CASSLAGGLLAGELFF; DNA: TGTGCCAGCAGCCTAGCAGGGGGCCTTTTGGCCGGGGAGCTGTTTTTT
V: TRBV7-2; D: -; J: TRBJ2-7; size: once; CDR3: CASSFGTNSYEQYF; DNA: TGTGCCAGCAGCTTCGGGACAAACTCCTACGAGCAGTACTTC
V: TRBV7-9; D: -; J: TRBJ2-7; size: -; CDR3: CASSLASDEQYF; DNA: TGTGCCAGCAGCTTAGCATCAGACGAGCAGTACTTC
V: TRBV2; D: TRBD2; J: TRBJ2-7; size: -; CDR3: CASSEGLAGVEQYF; DNA: TGTGCCAGCAGTGAAGGGCTAGCGGGAGTCGAGCAGTACTTC
V: TRBV6-5; D: -; J: TRBJ1-1; size: -; CDR3: CASSTLTDQAFF; DNA: TGTGCCAGCAGTACCTTGACAGACCAAGCTTTCTTT
V: TRBV19; D: TRBD1; J: TRBJ1-5; size: -; CDR3: CASSTPGQGSQPQHF; DNA: TGTGCCAGTAGTACCCCGGGACAGGGAAGTCAGCCCCAGCATTTT
V: TRBV7-2; D: TRBD1; J: TRBJ2-3; size: -; CDR3: CASSLRGPGDTQYF; DNA: TGTGCCAGCAGCTTAAGGGGGCCCGGAGATACGCAGTATTTT
V: TRBV9; D: -; J: TRBJ2-5; size: -; CDR3: CASSTSDLGETQYF; DNA: TGTGCCAGCAGCACCAGCGACCTGGGGGAGACCCAGTACTTC
V: TRBV7-9; D: TRBD1; J: TRBJ1-3; size: -; CDR3: CASSYDRVSGNTIYF; DNA: TGTGCCAGCAGCTATGACAGGGTATCTGGAAACACCATATATTTT
V: TRBV11-1; D: -; J: TRBJ2-7; size: -; CDR3: CASSQTRVREQYF; DNA: TGTGCCAGCAGCCAAACCAGGGTTCGGGAGCAGTACTTC